The clone carrying this T cell receptor (beta chain) was counted at least ten times. Its target is unknown. Library preparation for TCR beta used quantitative 5'-RACE with molecular barcodes. TCRdb independently ran MiXCR on the 5' RACE reads; one entry per CDR3 protein. Of around 160,000 distinct CDR3 sequences listed, around 10% were seen once; the top ten hold about 29%. The data stem from a study of CD8 T cells in ankylosing spondylitis. V trimming: 3 bases; J trimming: 3 bases; junction bases outside the gene matches: 6. From germline, CDR1 is SGHKS and CDR2 YYEKEE (reference sequence). There are 17 residues in the CDR3. Study-level results: A motif of 8 or 9 highly homologous TCR beta variants was seen as apparently characteristic of ankylosing spondylitis blood. Both synovial fluid and blood in reactive arthritis had previously been reported to carry some motif variants. Reportedly, significant enrichment of disease-linked clones occurred in matched ankylosing spondylitis synovial fluid.

The chain recombines TRBV5-5 with TRBJ2-1; the match to TRBD2 covers 13 bases. Sequenced: blood, either unsorted or a sorted T cell fraction (not recorded which). The receptor was derived from a male donor with ankylosing spondylitis or in good health (not recorded which). CDR3 sequence (DNA): TGTGCCAGCAGCTCCCGGACTAGCGGGAGCCACTACAATGAGCAGTTCTTC. This translates into CASSSRTSGSHYNEQFF.